A selection of T cell receptor beta chains follows, all from one sample in a study of human T cells and chemical hapten exposure. TCRdb called the RACE reads again in MiXCR, with one record for every CDR3 protein. The sample holds roughly 97,000 distinct CDR3 sequences, roughly a quarter seen once. This specimen consisted of whole blood, obtained in connection with sensitization to the hapten diphenylcyclopropenone (DPC). These receptors originate from a man in his forties with alopecia areata. Some clones in this sample may be carry-over from other donors' samples. Each CDR3 is given with its conserved first and last residue. A D gene is named only where the DNA matches it firmly. Clone size is stated in some rows and not others, as once, few, many or a class when expanded.

v_call	d_call	j_call	clone_size	cdr3_aa	cdr3_nt
TRBV6-5	-	TRBJ2-5	few	CASSAKGRQETQYF	TGTGCCAGCAGTGCAAAGGGGCGCCAAGAGACCCAGTACTTC
TRBV12-3/TRBV12-4	-	TRBJ1-4	few	CASSPWGGTNEKLFF	TGTGCCAGCAGTCCCTGGGGGGGGACTAATGAAAAACTGTTTTTT
TRBV12-3/TRBV12-4	TRBD2	TRBJ2-1	few	CASRAGLARNEQFF	TGTGCCAGCAGGGCGGGACTAGCTCGCAATGAGCAGTTCTTC
TRBV5-6	TRBD2	TRBJ2-1	-	CASSGIAGRGYNEQFF	TGTGCCAGCAGCGGAATAGCGGGAAGGGGATACAATGAGCAGTTCTTC
TRBV4-2	-	TRBJ2-1	-	CASSQGGRAGVNEQFF	TGTGCCAGCAGCCAAGGGGGCAGGGCCGGGGTAAATGAGCAGTTCTTC
TRBV6-5	TRBD2	TRBJ2-1	-	CASSYQAGGRNEQFF	TGTGCCAGCAGTTACCAAGCGGGAGGGCGCAATGAGCAGTTCTTC
TRBV2	-	TRBJ1-6	few	CASSESTGGSSPLHF	TGTGCCAGCAGTGAATCAACCGGCGGTAGTTCACCCCTCCACTTT
TRBV27	-	TRBJ1-5	few	CASNLTVSNQPQHF	TGTGCCAGCAACCTGACAGTTAGCAATCAGCCCCAGCATTTT
TRBV5-1	-	TRBJ2-3	-	CASRPPTGIGTDTQYF	TGCGCCAGCAGGCCACCCACAGGGATTGGCACAGATACGCAGTATTTT
TRBV7-9	TRBD2	TRBJ2-2	few	CASSFPELAGAGELFF	TGTGCCAGCAGCTTTCCAGAACTAGCGGGAGCCGGGGAGCTGTTTTTT
TRBV21-1	-	TRBJ2-1	few	CASSNSGTGGDEQFF	TGTGCCAGCAGCAACTCCGGGACAGGGGGCGATGAGCAGTTCTTC
TRBV20-1	-	TRBJ2-2	-	CSASLGPNTGELFF	TGCAGTGCTAGCTTGGGGCCGAACACCGGGGAGCTGTTTTTT
TRBV7-2	-	TRBJ1-1	-	CASRDSLSKNTEAFF	TGTGCCAGCAGAGACAGTTTATCCAAGAACACTGAAGCTTTCTTT
TRBV20-1	TRBD2	TRBJ2-3	-	CSAEEGLAGLSTDTQYF	TGCAGTGCGGAGGAGGGACTAGCGGGCCTTAGCACAGATACGCAGTATTTT
TRBV6-5	TRBD2	TRBJ2-3	-	CASSFLTSLAGGPDTQYF	TGTGCCAGCAGTTTCCTAACATCACTAGCGGGAGGGCCAGATACGCAGTATTTT
TRBV29-1	TRBD2	TRBJ2-1	few	CSVLELWTSGRGNEQFF	TGCAGCGTTTTAGAGTTATGGACTAGCGGGAGAGGGAATGAGCAGTTCTTC
TRBV20-1	-	TRBJ2-1	few	CSARDTSGVGNEQFF	TGCAGTGCTAGAGATACGTCGGGAGTGGGCAATGAGCAGTTCTTC
TRBV7-9	TRBD1	TRBJ2-3	few	CASSRTGGGSDTQYF	TGTGCCAGCAGCCGGACAGGGGGTGGGTCAGATACGCAGTATTTT
TRBV28	TRBD2	TRBJ2-3	many	CASSGLAGVSDTQYF	TGTGCCAGCAGTGGACTAGCGGGAGTTTCAGATACGCAGTATTTT
TRBV6-5	-	TRBJ1-2	-	CASSSLWDNSLPRGYTF	TGTGCCAGCAGTTCCCTTTGGGACAACTCACTACCCCGTGGCTACACCTTC
TRBV28	TRBD2	TRBJ2-7	few	CASSSHPGTSGRDTPF	TGTGCCAGCAGTTCCCACCCCGGGACTAGCGGGAGGGACACCCCCTTC
TRBV10-3	TRBD2	TRBJ2-5	-	CATSSGQETQYF	TGTGCCACCTCTAGCGGACAAGAGACCCAGTACTTC
TRBV20-1	TRBD2	TRBJ2-1	-	CSAPSAGGPGGEQFF	TGCAGTGCTCCGTCAGCGGGAGGGCCTGGAGGTGAGCAGTTCTTC
TRBV20-1	TRBD1	TRBJ1-4	-	CSARGGTGGEKLFF	TGCAGTGCTAGGGGGGGGACAGGAGGTGAAAAACTGTTTTTT
TRBV20-1	-	TRBJ2-2	many	CSARQTLRSDTGELFF	TGCAGTGCTAGACAGACCCTTAGAAGCGACACCGGGGAGCTGTTTTTT